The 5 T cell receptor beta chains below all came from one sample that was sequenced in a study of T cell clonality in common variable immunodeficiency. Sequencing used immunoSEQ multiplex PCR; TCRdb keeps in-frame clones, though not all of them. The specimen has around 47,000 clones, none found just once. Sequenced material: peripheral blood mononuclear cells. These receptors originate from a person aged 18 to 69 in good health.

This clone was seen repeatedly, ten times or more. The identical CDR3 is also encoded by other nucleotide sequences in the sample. The sequenced CDR3 bases are TGTGCCTGGAGTATAGGACAGGGAAACACC. This codes for CAWSIGQGNT. The full CDR3 reads CAWSIGQGNTIYF. This chain links TRBV30 with TRBJ1-3, with D perhaps matching TRBD1 (6 bases). The read ends 3 residues shy of where the CDR3 ends; the end is completed using the germline J gene. Per the germline V gene, CDR1 is GTSNPN and CDR2 is SVGIG (reference sequence). V lost 2 bases to trimming and J lost 4 bases, with 9 bases between them. The CDR3 is made up of 13 amino acids.

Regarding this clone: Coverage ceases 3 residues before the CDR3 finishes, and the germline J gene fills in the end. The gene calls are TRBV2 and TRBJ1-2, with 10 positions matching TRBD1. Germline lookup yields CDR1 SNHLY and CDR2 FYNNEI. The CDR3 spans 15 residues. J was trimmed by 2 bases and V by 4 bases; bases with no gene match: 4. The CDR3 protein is CASSVGGQGNYGYTF. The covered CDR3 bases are TGTGCCAGCAGTGTGGGGGGACAGGGGAACTATGGC.

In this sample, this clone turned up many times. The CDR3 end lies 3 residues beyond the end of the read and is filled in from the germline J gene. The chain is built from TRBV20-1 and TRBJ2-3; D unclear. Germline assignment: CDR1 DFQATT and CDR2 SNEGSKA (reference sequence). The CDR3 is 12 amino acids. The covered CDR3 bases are TGCAGTTCTCCCGGAGATCTAGAGACG. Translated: CSSPGDLET. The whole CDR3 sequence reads CSSPGDLETQYF.

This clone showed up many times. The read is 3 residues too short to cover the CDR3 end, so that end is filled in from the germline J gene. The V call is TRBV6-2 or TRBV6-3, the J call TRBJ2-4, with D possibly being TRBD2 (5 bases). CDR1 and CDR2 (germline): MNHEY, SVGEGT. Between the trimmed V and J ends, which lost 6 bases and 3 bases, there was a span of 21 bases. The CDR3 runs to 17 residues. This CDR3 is CASRPGGSSTLKNIQYF. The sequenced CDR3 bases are TGTGCCAGCAGACCCGGTGGCTCTAGCACCCTCAAAAACATT.

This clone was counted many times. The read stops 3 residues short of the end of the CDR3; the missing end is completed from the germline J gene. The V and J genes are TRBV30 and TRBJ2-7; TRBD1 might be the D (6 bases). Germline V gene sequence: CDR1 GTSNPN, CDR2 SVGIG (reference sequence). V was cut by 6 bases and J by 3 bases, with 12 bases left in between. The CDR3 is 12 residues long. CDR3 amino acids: CACRDTFYEQYF. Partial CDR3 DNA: TGTGCCTGTCGGGACACTTTCTACGAG.